Each of the 25 T cell receptor beta chains below was sequenced from the same sample in a study of blood T cell repertoires in COVID-19. TCRdb's table, derived via immunoSEQ multiplex PCR, lists solely in-frame clones and lacks some. The repertoire has 230,000 or so clones, about 88% of them found once; the top ten carry about 6.2%. Input material: PBMCs or T cells enriched from blood (not recorded which). The receptors come from a woman aged 50 to 65 who had been exposed to COVID-19.

The rearrangement joins TRBV28 to TRBJ1-1; 8 bases are a match to TRBD1. The CDR3 runs to 15 residues. Germline CDR1 and CDR2: MDHEN and SYDVKM. With V trimmed by 5 bases and J by 1 base, 6 bases remained unmatched. The CDR3 reads CASSRATGANTEAFF. Here the CDR3 DNA reads TGTGCCAGCAGTCGCGCGACAGGGGCGAACACTGAAGCTTTCTTT.

CDR3 DNA: TGTGCCAGGGCAGCGGGGCCCGGGAGAGAGACCCAGTACTTC. Protein product: CARAAGPGRETQYF. The V and J genes are TRBV2 and TRBJ2-5, with 7 bases that match TRBD2. With 9 bases clipped from V and 4 bases from J, the junction kept 11 bases outside the gene matches. CDR3 length: 14 residues. The V gene's germline CDR1 is SNHLY and CDR2 FYNNEI.

The chain uses TRBV6-5 and TRBJ2-7; TRBD2 might be the D (5 bases). This CDR3 contains 14 residues. From germline, CDR1 is MNHEY and CDR2 SVGAGI. V was trimmed by 5 bases and J by 3 bases, leaving 14 bases between them. This CDR3 is CASSSFSEGYEQYF. Here the CDR3 DNA reads TGTGCCAGCAGTAGTTTTTCAGAGGGCTACGAGCAGTACTTC.

V and J are TRBV30 and TRBJ1-2; 7 bases are a match to TRBD1. V dropped 5 bases and J dropped 4; count of bases not matched to a gene: 13. Germline V gene sequence: CDR1 GTSNPN, CDR2 SVGIG (reference sequence). CDR3 length: 15 residues. In DNA form, the CDR3 reads TGTGCCTGGGGACCGACAGGGTGGGAGGCCTATGGCTACACCTTC. It specifies CAWGPTGWEAYGYTF.

This clone showed up just a few times. The gene calls are TRBV5-1 and TRBJ1-6, with TRBD1 identical over 9 bases. V dropped 4 bases and J dropped 9; count of bases not matched to a gene: 8. Germline V gene lookup returns CDR1 SGHRS and CDR2 YFSETQ. The CDR3 is 15 residues long. CDR3 sequence reads: CASSKGQGKSSPLHF. The CDR3 nucleotides are TGCGCCAGCAGCAAGGGACAGGGCAAAAGTTCACCCCTCCACTTT.

The rearrangement links TRBV19 to TRBJ2-5, with 7 nucleotides matching TRBD1. Germline lookup yields CDR1 LNHDA and CDR2 SQIVND (reference sequence). The CDR3 runs to 15 residues. V trimming: 5 bases; J trimming: 5 bases; junction bases outside the gene matches: 11. CDR3 residues: CASSVTGAGKETQYF. CDR3 bases: TGTGCCAGTAGTGTTACAGGGGCCGGGAAGGAGACCCAGTACTTC.

V and J are TRBV30 and TRBJ2-1, with 8 bases that match TRBD2. The CDR3 contains 15 residues. Germline trimming cut 0 bases from V and 6 bases from J; bases unmatched to any gene: 7. CDR1 is GTSNPN and CDR2 is SVGIG in the germline V gene (reference sequence). The CDR3 DNA reads TGTGCCTGGAGTGTTCTCGGGGGGGCCGGCAATGAGCAGTTCTTC. It codes for CAWSVLGGAGNEQFF.

The chain couples TRBV4-1 to TRBJ1-2; D uncertain. The CDR3 totals 16 residues. The germline V and J ends were trimmed by 0 bases and 8 bases, with 19 bases remaining between them. Per germline, CDR1 MGHRA and CDR2 YSYEKL. CDR3: CASSQDPGSGTGGYTF. The CDR3 nucleotides read TGCGCCAGCAGCCAAGATCCAGGTTCTGGTACGGGGGGCTACACCTTC.

The chain has TRBV6-2 or TRBV6-3 and TRBJ2-7, with 8 nucleotides matching TRBD1. There are 17 residues in the CDR3. Germline CDR1 reads MNHEY; CDR2 reads SVGEGT. V shed 5 bases and J 2 bases; nucleotides not matched to a gene: 14. The CDR3 protein is CASSKDRQGRRTYEQYF. CDR3 coding DNA: TGTGCCAGCAGTAAAGACAGACAGGGGCGGCGGACCTACGAGCAGTACTTC.

V is TRBV7-8 and J is TRBJ2-1, with 7 bases aligning to TRBD2. The V and J ends lost 1 base and 0 bases, in that order; junction bases with no gene match: 3. The germline V gene has CDR1 SGHVS and CDR2 FQNEAQ. The CDR3 length is 16 residues. The CDR3 nucleotides read TGTGCCAGCAGCTTAGATGGGGGGGGCTCCTACAATGAGCAGTTCTTC. It yields the protein CASSLDGGGSYNEQFF.

V gene TRBV4-3 combines with J gene TRBJ1-4; D gene unclear. The CDR3 runs 14 residues. CDR1 is LGHNA, CDR2 YSLEER, per germline. V was clipped by 1 base and J by 8 bases, with 11 bases between them. CDR3: CASSQGAGREKLFF. CDR3 bases: TGCGCCAGCAGCCAAGGGGCGGGGAGGGAAAAACTGTTTTTT.

About this clone: Different DNA sequences within this sample yield the same CDR3. The chain recombines TRBV5-1 with TRBJ2-7; D is perhaps TRBD2 (7 bases). The V and J ends lost 2 bases and 0 bases respectively, with 9 bases between them. Per the germline V gene, CDR1 is SGHRS and CDR2 is YFSETQ. There are 14 residues in the CDR3. The CDR3 loop is CASSFGGASYEQYF. CDR3 DNA: TGCGCCAGCAGCTTTGGGGGGGCCTCCTACGAGCAGTACTTC.

The CDR3 DNA reads TGTGCCAGCAGCTCGTCAGGGATGAACTTCTATGGCTACACCTTC. This codes for CASSSSGMNFYGYTF. This chain uses TRBV7-2 with TRBJ1-2, with D maybe TRBD1 (5 bases). Germline V gene lookup returns CDR1 SGHTA and CDR2 FQGNSA. This CDR3 has 15 amino acids. V was clipped by 4 bases and J by 4 bases, with 16 bases between them.

This clone has a single count. V is TRBV19 and J is TRBJ2-7, with D tentatively TRBD1 (6 bases). V lost 2 bases to trimming and J lost 0 bases, with 11 bases between them. CDR1 LNHDA and CDR2 SQIVND come from the germline V gene (reference sequence). This CDR3 spans 15 amino acids. CDR3 sequence: CASSIRAGDSYEQYF. In DNA, the CDR3 is TGTGCCAGTAGTATACGGGCAGGGGACTCCTACGAGCAGTACTTC.

The DNA of the CDR3 is TGTGCCAGCAGCTTGGCGGGACAGGGGGCAACTAACTATGGCTACACCTTC. This translates into CASSLAGQGATNYGYTF. V gene TRBV5-6 combines with J gene TRBJ1-2, with TRBD1 identical over 12 bases. Unmatched junction bases numbered 3, after V lost 0 bases and J lost 0 bases. This CDR3 region has 17 residues. Germline loops: CDR1 SGHDT, CDR2 YYEEEE.

This chain links TRBV9 with TRBJ2-7; perhaps TRBD2 as D (6 bases). CDR3 length: 15 amino acids. Germline values: CDR1 SGDLS, CDR2 YYNGEE. V lost 0 bases, J lost 1 base, and 11 bases lay in between. CDR3 DNA: TGTGCCAGCAGCGTAGACCTAGCGCATTCCTACGAGCAGTACTTC. Protein product: CASSVDLAHSYEQYF.

The chain couples TRBV29-1 to TRBJ1-3; D unclear. The germline V gene encodes CDR1 SQVTM and CDR2 ANQGSEA. This CDR3 is 14 amino acids long. V lost 4 bases to trimming and J lost 0 bases, with 10 bases between them. CDR3 protein: CSVVAGSSGNTIYF. The CDR3 bases are TGCAGCGTTGTAGCGGGGAGCTCTGGAAACACCATATATTTT. The entire variable domain, with the rest obtained from reference TRBV29-1 and TRBJ1-3, is as follows: SAVISQKPSRDICQRGTSLTIQCQVDSQVTMMFWYRQQPGQSLTLIATANQGSEATYESGFVIDKFPISRPNLTFSTLTVSNMSPEDSSIYLCSVVAGSSGNTIYFGEGSWLTVV.

This chain links TRBV3-1 (or the pseudogene TRBV3-2) with TRBJ1-1, with a possible D match to TRBD1 (5 bases). Germline V lookup: CDR1 LGHDT, CDR2 YNNKEL (reference sequence). Trimming took off 3 bases at V and 7 bases at J, with 12 bases between the two ends. The CDR3 has 13 amino acids. The CDR3 coding sequence is TGTGCCAGCAGCCAGGGGGGTTTGGGTGAAGCTTTCTTT. Translating gives CASSQGGLGEAFF.

This clone was observed a few times. The V gene is TRBV12-2, the J gene TRBJ2-2; the listed D gene, TRBD1, was not tested against the DNA. TRBV12-2 has pseudogene status. The CDR3 loop spans 16 amino acids. Here the CDR3 reads CASRLEGTLSNRELFF. DNA of the CDR3: TGTGCAAGTCGCTTAGAAGGGACACTCAGTAACAGGGAGCTGTTTTTT.

The genes are TRBV19 and TRBJ2-6, with D uncertain. Trimming pared 8 bases from V and 1 base from J, leaving 12 bases between. The germline gives CDR1 LNHDA, CDR2 SQIVND (reference sequence). There are 15 residues in the CDR3. CDR3 sequence reads: CASRTLRSGANVLTF. CDR3 in DNA: TGTGCCAGTCGAACCCTACGGTCTGGGGCCAACGTCCTGACTTTC.

V usage is TRBV28 and J usage is TRBJ1-2; a possible D gene is TRBD1 (6 bases). The CDR3 has 14 residues. Germline V gene data show CDR1 as MDHEN and CDR2 as SYDVKM. Trimming took off 5 bases at V and 0 bases at J, with 10 bases between the two ends. The CDR3 protein is CASSHRETNYGYTF. CDR3 DNA sequence: TGTGCCAGCAGTCACAGGGAAACTAACTATGGCTACACCTTC.

This sequence joins TRBV29-1 and TRBJ1-2; unclear D gene. Germline CDR1 and CDR2: SQVTM and ANQGSEA. This CDR3 spans 11 amino acids. Trimming pared 5 bases from V and 4 bases from J, leaving 8 bases between. In DNA form, the CDR3 reads TGCAGCGTTCCAAAATCCTATGGCTACACCTTC. Amino acids: CSVPKSYGYTF.

The gene calls are TRBV6-5 and TRBJ1-4, with D unclear. CDR1 MNHEY and CDR2 SVGAGI come from the germline V gene. Trimming shortened V by 7 bases and J by 9 bases, and 21 bases separated the two germline ends. The CDR3 extends over 15 amino acids. The chain's CDR3 is CASTEGGRDGQKLFF. CDR3 bases: TGTGCCAGCACCGAAGGTGGGCGCGATGGGCAAAAACTGTTTTTT.

V usage is TRBV6-4 and J usage is TRBJ1-5; D is unclear. V dropped 4 bases and J dropped 4 bases, with 8 bases sitting between them. This CDR3 is built from 13 residues. Germline CDR1 MRHNA, CDR2 SNTAGT. The CDR3 DNA is TGTGCCAGCAGTGTGCGGGCTAATCAGCCCCAGCATTTT. It encodes CASSVRANQPQHF.

This chain uses TRBV19 with TRBJ1-4, with D hard to call. The CDR3 is 15 residues long. Trimming cost V 4 bases and J 6 bases, with 15 bases left between them. Looked up from germline, CDR1 is LNHDA and CDR2 is SQIVND (reference sequence). The CDR3 bases are TGTGCCAGTAGTACCCTACGCGGCACTGATGAAAAACTGTTTTTT. It specifies CASSTLRGTDEKLFF.